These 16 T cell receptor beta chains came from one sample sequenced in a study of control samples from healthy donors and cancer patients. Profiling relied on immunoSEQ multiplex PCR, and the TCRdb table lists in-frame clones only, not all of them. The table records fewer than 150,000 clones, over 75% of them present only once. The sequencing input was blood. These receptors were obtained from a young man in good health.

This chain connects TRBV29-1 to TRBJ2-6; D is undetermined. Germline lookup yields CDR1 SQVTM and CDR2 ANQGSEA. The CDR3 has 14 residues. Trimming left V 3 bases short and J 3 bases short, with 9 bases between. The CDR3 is CSVEGDGGANVLTF. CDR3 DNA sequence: TGCAGCGTTGAGGGTGACGGTGGGGCCAACGTCCTGACTTTC.

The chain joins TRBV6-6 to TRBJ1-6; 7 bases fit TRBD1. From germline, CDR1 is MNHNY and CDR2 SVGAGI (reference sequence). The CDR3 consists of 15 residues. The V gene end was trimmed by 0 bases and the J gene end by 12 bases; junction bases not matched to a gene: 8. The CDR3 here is CASSYSRRGEIPLHF. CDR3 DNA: TGTGCCAGCAGTTACTCGCGCAGGGGGGAAATACCCCTCCACTTT.

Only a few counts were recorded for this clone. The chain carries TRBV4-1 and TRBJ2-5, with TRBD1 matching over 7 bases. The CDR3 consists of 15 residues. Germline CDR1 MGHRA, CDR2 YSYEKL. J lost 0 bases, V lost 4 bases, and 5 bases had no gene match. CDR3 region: CASSPAQGDQETQYF. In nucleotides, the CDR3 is TGCGCCAGCAGCCCCGCTCAGGGGGACCAAGAGACCCAGTACTTC.

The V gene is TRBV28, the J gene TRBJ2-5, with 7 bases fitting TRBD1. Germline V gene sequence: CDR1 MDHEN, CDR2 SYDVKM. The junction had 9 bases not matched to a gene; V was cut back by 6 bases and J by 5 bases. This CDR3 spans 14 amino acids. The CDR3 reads CASSPRQGVETQYF. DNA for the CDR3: TGTGCCAGCAGCCCGAGACAGGGTGTGGAGACCCAGTACTTC.

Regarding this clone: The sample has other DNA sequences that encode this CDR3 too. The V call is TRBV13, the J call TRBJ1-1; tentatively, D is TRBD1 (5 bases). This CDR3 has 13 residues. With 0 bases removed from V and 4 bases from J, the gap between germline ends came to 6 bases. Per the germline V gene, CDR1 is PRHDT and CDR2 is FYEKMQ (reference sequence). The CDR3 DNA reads TGTGCCAGCAGCTTAGGCGGGGGCACTGAAGCTTTCTTT. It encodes CASSLGGGTEAFF. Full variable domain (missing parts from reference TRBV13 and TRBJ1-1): AAGVIQSPRHLIKEKRETATLKCYPIPRHDTVYWYQQGPGQDPQFLISFYEKMQSDKGSIPDRFSAQQFSDYHSELNMSSLELGDSALYFCASSLGGGTEAFFGQGTRLTVV.

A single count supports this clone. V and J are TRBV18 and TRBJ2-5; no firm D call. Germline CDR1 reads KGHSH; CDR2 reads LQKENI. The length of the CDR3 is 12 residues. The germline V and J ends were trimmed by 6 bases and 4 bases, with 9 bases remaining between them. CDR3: CASSSLSETQYF. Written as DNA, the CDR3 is TGTGCCAGCTCGAGTCTTTCAGAGACCCAGTACTTC.

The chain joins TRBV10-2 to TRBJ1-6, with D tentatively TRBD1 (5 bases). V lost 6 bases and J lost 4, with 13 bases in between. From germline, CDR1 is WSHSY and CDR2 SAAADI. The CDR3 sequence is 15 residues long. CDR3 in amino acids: CASRTGGQYNSPLHF. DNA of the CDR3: TGCGCCAGCAGAACCGGAGGACAATATAATTCACCCCTCCACTTT.

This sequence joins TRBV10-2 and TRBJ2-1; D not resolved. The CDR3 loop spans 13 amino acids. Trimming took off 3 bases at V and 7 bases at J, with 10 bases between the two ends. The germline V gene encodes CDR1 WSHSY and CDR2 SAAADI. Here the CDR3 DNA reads TGCGCCAGCAGTGAAGGACCAAATAATGAGCAGTTCTTC. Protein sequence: CASSEGPNNEQFF.

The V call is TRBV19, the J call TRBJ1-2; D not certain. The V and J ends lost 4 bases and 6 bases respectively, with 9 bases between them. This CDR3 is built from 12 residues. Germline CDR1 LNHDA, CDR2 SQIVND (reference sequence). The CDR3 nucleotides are TGTGCCAGTAGTAGACGACCGGATGGCTACACCTTC. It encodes CASSRRPDGYTF.

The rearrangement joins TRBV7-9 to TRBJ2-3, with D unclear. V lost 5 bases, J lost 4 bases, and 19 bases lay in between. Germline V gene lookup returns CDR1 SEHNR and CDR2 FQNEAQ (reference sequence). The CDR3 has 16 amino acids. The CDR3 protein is CASSAVPGVGSDTQYF. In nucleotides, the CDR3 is TGTGCCAGCAGCGCTGTCCCGGGCGTTGGGTCAGATACGCAGTATTTT. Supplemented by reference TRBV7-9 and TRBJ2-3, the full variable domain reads DTGVSQNPRHKITKRGQNVTFRCDPISEHNRLYWYRQTLGQGPEFLTYFQNEAQLEKSRLLSDRFSAERPKGSFSTLEIQRTEQGDSAMYLCASSAVPGVGSDTQYFGPGTRLTVL.

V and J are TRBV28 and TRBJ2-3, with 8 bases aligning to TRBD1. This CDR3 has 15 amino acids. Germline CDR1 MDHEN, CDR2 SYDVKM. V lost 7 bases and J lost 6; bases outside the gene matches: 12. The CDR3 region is CASTPGQVVWDTQYF. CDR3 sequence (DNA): TGTGCCAGCACCCCGGGACAGGTGGTATGGGATACGCAGTATTTT.

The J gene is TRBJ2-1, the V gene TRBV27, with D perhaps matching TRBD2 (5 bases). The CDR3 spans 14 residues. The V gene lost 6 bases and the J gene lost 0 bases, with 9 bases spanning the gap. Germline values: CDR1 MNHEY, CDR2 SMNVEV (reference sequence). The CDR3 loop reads CASRSADSYNEQFF. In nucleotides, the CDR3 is TGTGCCAGCAGGTCAGCGGACTCCTACAATGAGCAGTTCTTC.

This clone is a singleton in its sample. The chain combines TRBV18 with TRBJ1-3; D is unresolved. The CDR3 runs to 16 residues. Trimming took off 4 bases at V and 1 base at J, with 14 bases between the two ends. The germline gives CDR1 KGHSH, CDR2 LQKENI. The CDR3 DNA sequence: TGTGCCAGCTCACGCATTACCTGGGTGTCTGGAAACACCATATATTTT. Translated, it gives CASSRITWVSGNTIYF.

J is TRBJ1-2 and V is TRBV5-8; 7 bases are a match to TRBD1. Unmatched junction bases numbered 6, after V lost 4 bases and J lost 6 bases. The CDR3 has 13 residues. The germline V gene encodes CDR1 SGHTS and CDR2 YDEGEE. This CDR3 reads CASSPTGTDGYTF. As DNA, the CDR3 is TGTGCCAGCAGCCCCACCGGGACAGATGGCTACACCTTC.

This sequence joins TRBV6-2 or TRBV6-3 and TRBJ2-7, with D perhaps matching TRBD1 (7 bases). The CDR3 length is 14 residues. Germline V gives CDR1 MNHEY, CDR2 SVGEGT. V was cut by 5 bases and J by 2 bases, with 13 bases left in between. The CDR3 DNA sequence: TGTGCCAGCAGTCCGGGGGACAGCGCCTACGAGCAGTACGTC. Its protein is CASSPGDSAYEQYV.

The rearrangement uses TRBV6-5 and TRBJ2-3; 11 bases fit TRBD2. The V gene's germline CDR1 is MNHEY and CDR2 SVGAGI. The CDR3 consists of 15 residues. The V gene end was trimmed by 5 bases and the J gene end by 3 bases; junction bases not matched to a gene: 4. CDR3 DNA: TGTGCCAGCAGTCAGACTAGCGGGGAGACAGATACGCAGTATTTT. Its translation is CASSQTSGETDTQYF.